These 17 T cell receptor beta chains share one sample of origin, sequenced in a study of shared clonotypes between healthy human individuals. Sequencing was performed with immunoSEQ multiplex PCR; in TCRdb, only in-frame clones are kept and a portion is missing. Altogether some 2.4 million clones are present, roughly 93% being singletons, with the ten largest covering about 0.39%. The material sequenced was naive CD4+ T cells from PBMCs. Subset noted: CD45RA+ positively selected. All receptors derive from a man aged 18 to 30 in good health. Some clones in this sample may be carry-over from other donors' samples.

Comment on this clone: Other DNA sequences in this specimen translate into the identical CDR3. This chain uses TRBV18 with TRBJ1-1; a possible D gene is TRBD1 (5 bases). The CDR3 is 13 amino acids. Trimming stripped 3 bases from V and 3 bases from J, with 8 bases between. Germline-derived CDR1 and CDR2 are KGHSH and LQKENI. The CDR3 nucleotides are TGTGCCAGCTCACCTCCGGGGGACACTGAAGCTTTCTTT. Residues: CASSPPGDTEAFF. Full variable domain (rest looked up from reference TRBV18 and TRBJ1-1): NAGVMQNPRHLVRRRGQEARLRCSPMKGHSHVYWYRQLPEEGLKFMVYLQKENIIDESGMPKERFSAEFPKEGPSILRIQQVVRGDSAAYFCASSPPGDTEAFFGQGTRLTVV.

The rearrangement joins TRBV6-1 to TRBJ2-4; 8 nucleotides line up with TRBD2. Germline loops: CDR1 MNHNS, CDR2 SASEGT. The CDR3 spans 14 residues. The V and J ends lost 1 base and 10 bases, in that order; junction bases with no gene match: 6. In nucleotides, the CDR3 is TGTGCCAGCAGTGAAGGCGGAGCGGGAGTTATTCAGTACTTC. This translates into CASSEGGAGVIQYF.

The DNA for the CDR3 is TGTGCCTGGAGTGGCGCCACGGGGAAGCCCCAGCATTTT. Translated: CAWSGATGKPQHF. The chain has TRBV30 and TRBJ1-5, with D uncertain. The germline CDR1 and CDR2 sequences are GTSNPN and SVGIG (reference sequence). Between the trimmed V and J ends, which lost 1 base and 8 bases, there was a span of 12 bases. CDR3 length equals 13 residues.

This clone was detected once. The chain carries TRBV28 and TRBJ2-7; TRBD2 matches 7 bases. This CDR3 has 13 residues. The germline V gene encodes CDR1 MDHEN and CDR2 SYDVKM. The J segment lost 4 bases and the V segment lost 8 bases, leaving 8 bases of the junction unmatched. The DNA of the CDR3 is TGTGCCAGCGTCGGCGGGAGTTGGTACGAGCAGTACTTC. Protein product: CASVGGSWYEQYF.

The chain employs TRBV5-1 and TRBJ2-1, with D possibly TRBD2 on 5 matching bases. The CDR3 length is 16 residues. V dropped 2 bases and J dropped 1 base, with 13 bases sitting between them. Germline V gives CDR1 SGHRS, CDR2 YFSETQ. The CDR3 protein is CASSFSVSDSYNEQFF. The DNA of the CDR3 is TGCGCCAGCAGCTTCTCCGTTAGCGATTCCTACAATGAGCAGTTCTTC.

The chain carries TRBV19 and TRBJ2-1; 7 bases align to TRBD2. Losses at the gene ends were 7 bases for V and 8 bases for J; bases not matched to a gene: 17. This CDR3 is built from 16 residues. Germline lookup yields CDR1 LNHDA and CDR2 SQIVND (reference sequence). In nucleotides, the CDR3 is TGTGCCAGTACCGGCGGGAGAGGGACTTTCGGCGATGAGCAGTTCTTC. Its translation is CASTGGRGTFGDEQFF.

The chain uses TRBV11-3 and TRBJ2-1; the D gene is possibly TRBD2 (6 bases). The CDR3 runs 13 residues. From germline, CDR1 is SGHNT and CDR2 YENEEA. V dropped 0 bases and J dropped 13 bases, with 13 bases sitting between them. The CDR3 DNA reads as TGTGCCAGCAGCTTAGAGAGCGGAGGGGTACAGTTCTTC. As protein: CASSLESGGVQFF.

This clone has only a few counts. Here the CDR3 DNA reads TGCGCCAGCAGCCAAGCAGATACGCAGTATTTT. Protein product: CASSQADTQYF. The rearrangement joins TRBV5-1 to TRBJ2-3; D not certain. V shed 4 bases and J shed 4 bases, with 4 bases lying between them. This CDR3 comprises 11 residues. Germline assignment: CDR1 SGHRS and CDR2 YFSETQ. Full variable domain (remainder filled in from reference TRBV5-1 and TRBJ2-3): KAGVTQTPRYLIKTRGQQVTLSCSPISGHRSVSWYQQTPGQGLQFLFEYFSETQRNKGNFPGRFSGRQFSNSRSEMNVSTLELGDSALYLCASSQADTQYFGPGTRLTVL.

The gene calls are TRBV7-3 and TRBJ2-1, with 9 bases aligning to TRBD1. This CDR3 has 16 amino acids. CDR1 is SGHTA and CDR2 is FQGTGA in the germline V gene. V lost 2 bases and J lost 6; bases outside the gene matches: 8. This CDR3 is CASSLSSGTGSNEQFF. CDR3 in DNA: TGTGCCAGCAGCTTATCCTCCGGGACAGGGTCCAATGAGCAGTTCTTC.

This clone appeared a single time. J is TRBJ1-1 and V is TRBV27; D might be TRBD1 (6 bases). Per the germline V gene, CDR1 is MNHEY and CDR2 is SMNVEV (reference sequence). The CDR3 runs 15 residues. V dropped 3 bases and J dropped 5 bases, with 16 bases sitting between them. The CDR3 region is CASSFRGGGKTEAFF. The CDR3 coding sequence is TGTGCCAGCAGTTTCAGGGGCGGTGGAAAGACTGAAGCTTTCTTT.

The chain recombines TRBV7-2 with TRBJ2-7, with 8 bases that match TRBD1. The CDR3 covers 15 residues. CDR1 is SGHTA and CDR2 is FQGNSA in the germline V gene. Trimming removed 1 base from V and 4 bases from J; junction bases left unmatched: 6. Here the CDR3 reads CASSLGQGLTYEQYF. CDR3 bases: TGTGCCAGCAGCTTAGGACAGGGGCTAACTTACGAGCAGTACTTC.

For this clone: Other DNA variants within this sample encode the same CDR3. V and J are TRBV28 and TRBJ2-3; TRBD2 might be the D (5 bases). This CDR3 is 11 amino acids long. V was pared by 6 bases and J by 6 bases, with 7 bases between. CDR1 is MDHEN, CDR2 SYDVKM, per germline. CDR3 sequence reads: CASSWEDTQYF. DNA of the CDR3: TGTGCCAGCAGCTGGGAGGATACGCAGTATTTT.

The rearrangement uses TRBV11-2 and TRBJ1-6, with D uncertain. The CDR3 extends over 13 amino acids. Trimming stripped 5 bases from V and 7 bases from J, with 9 bases between. In germline, CDR1 is SGHAT, CDR2 FQNNGV. Written as DNA, the CDR3 is TGTGCCAGCAGCCCGAGAGGCAATTCACCCCTCCACTTT. Protein sequence: CASSPRGNSPLHF.

The chain recombines TRBV4-3 with TRBJ1-5, with D possibly TRBD1 on 6 matching bases. Germline assignment: CDR1 LGHNA and CDR2 YSLEER. The CDR3 length is 14 residues. Trimming removed 3 bases at V and 5 bases at J, with 11 bases between. The DNA for the CDR3 is TGCGCCAGCAGCCACACAGGGACTGATCAGCCCCAGCATTTT. It translates to CASSHTGTDQPQHF.

The chain recombines TRBV18 with TRBJ2-2; D gene unclear. Germline V gene data show CDR1 as KGHSH and CDR2 as LQKENI. V was pared by 3 bases and J by 6 bases, with 8 bases between. CDR3 length equals 13 residues. DNA of the CDR3: TGTGCCAGCTCACCCCTAAGTCCCGGGGAGCTGTTTTTT. The encoded protein is CASSPLSPGELFF.

The chain is built from TRBV2 and TRBJ2-7, with 9 bases identical to TRBD1. V dropped 6 bases and J dropped 2; count of bases not matched to a gene: 5. Germline CDR1 SNHLY, CDR2 FYNNEI. CDR3 length: 14 amino acids. The chain's CDR3 is CASRTGGSPYEQYF. The CDR3 DNA reads as TGTGCCAGCAGGACAGGGGGATCCCCCTACGAGCAGTACTTC.

V is TRBV27 and J is TRBJ1-1; D uncertain. The V gene's germline CDR1 is MNHEY and CDR2 SMNVEV (reference sequence). CDR3 length: 13 amino acids. Trimming removed 3 bases at V and 2 bases at J, with 7 bases between. CDR3 protein: CASSLGINTEAFF. CDR3 bases: TGTGCCAGCAGTTTGGGCATTAACACTGAAGCTTTCTTT.